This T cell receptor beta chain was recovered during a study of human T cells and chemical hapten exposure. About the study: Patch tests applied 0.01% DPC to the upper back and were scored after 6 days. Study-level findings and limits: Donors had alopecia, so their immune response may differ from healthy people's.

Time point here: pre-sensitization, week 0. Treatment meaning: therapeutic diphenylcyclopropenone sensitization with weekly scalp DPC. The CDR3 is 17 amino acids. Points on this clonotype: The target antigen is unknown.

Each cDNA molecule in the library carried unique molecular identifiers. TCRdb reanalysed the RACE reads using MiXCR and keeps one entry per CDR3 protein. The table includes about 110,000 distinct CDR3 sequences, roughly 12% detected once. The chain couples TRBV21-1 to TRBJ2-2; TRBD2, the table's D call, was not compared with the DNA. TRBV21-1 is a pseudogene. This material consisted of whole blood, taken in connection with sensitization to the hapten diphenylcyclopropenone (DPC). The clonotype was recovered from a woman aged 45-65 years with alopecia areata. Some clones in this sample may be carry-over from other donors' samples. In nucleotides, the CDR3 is TGTGCCAGCAGCAAAGTGGATCTAGCGGGAGAAACCGGGGAGCTGTTATTT. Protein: CASSKVDLAGETGELLF.